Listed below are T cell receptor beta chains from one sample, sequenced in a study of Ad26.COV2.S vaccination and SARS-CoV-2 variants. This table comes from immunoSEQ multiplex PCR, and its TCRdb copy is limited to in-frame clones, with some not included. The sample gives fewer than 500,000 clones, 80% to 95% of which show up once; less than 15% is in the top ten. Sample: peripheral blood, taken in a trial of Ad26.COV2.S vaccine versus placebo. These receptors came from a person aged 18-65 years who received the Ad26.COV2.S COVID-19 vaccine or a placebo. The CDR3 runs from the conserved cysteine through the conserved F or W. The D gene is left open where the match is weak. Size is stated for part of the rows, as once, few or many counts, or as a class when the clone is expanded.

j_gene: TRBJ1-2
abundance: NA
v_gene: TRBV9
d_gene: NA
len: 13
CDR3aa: CASSPEGNYGYTF
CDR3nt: TGTGCCAGCAGCCCGGAGGGGAACTATGGCTACACCTTC

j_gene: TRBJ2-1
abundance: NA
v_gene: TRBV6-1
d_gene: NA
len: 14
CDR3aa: CASSEGPVNNEQFF
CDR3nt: TGTGCCAGCAGTGAGGGTCCTGTGAACAATGAGCAGTTCTTC

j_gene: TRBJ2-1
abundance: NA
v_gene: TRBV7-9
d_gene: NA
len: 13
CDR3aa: CASSSASYNEQFF
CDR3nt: TGTGCCAGCAGCTCCGCTTCCTACAATGAGCAGTTCTTC

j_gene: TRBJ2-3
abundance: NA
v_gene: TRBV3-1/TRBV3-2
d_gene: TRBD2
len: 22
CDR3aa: CASSRTSGRAGRQLIGTDTQYF
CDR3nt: TGTGCCAGCAGCCGGACTAGCGGGAGGGCCGGTAGGCAACTTATCGGAACAGATACGCAGTATTTT

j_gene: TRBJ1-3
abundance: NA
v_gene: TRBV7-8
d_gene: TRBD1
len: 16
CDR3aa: CASSSWTGRTGNTIYF
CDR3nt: TGTGCCAGCAGCTCCTGGACAGGGCGCACTGGAAACACCATATATTTT

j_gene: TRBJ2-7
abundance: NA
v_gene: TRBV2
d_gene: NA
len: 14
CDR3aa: CAVQVWGAGYEQYF
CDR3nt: TGTGCCGTCCAAGTTTGGGGGGCAGGTTACGAGCAGTACTTC

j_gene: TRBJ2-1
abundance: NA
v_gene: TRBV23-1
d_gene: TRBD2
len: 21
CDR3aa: CASSQSVQGEIIAGGPNEQFF
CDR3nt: TGCGCCAGCAGTCAATCGGTACAGGGTGAAATAATAGCGGGAGGGCCAAATGAGCAGTTCTTC

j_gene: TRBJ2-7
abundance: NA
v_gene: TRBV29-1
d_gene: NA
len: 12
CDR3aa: CSVSRTPHEQYF
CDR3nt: TGCAGCGTTTCTAGAACTCCCCACGAGCAGTACTTC

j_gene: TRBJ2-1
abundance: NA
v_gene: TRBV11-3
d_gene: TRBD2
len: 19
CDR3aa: CASSLSYGTSGRKKDEQFF
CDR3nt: TGTGCCAGCAGCTTAAGCTACGGGACTAGCGGGAGAAAAAAGGATGAGCAGTTCTTC

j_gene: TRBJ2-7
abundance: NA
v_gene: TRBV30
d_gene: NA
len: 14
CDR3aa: CAWSGPLPSYEQYF
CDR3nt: TGTGCCTGGAGTGGCCCATTACCCTCCTACGAGCAGTACTTC

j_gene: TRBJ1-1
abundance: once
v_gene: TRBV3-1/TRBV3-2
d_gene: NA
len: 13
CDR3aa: CASSQVGSAEAFF
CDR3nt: TGTGCCAGCAGCCAAGTTGGATCTGCTGAAGCTTTCTTT

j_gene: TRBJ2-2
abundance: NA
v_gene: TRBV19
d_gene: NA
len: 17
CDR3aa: CASSSPGTMVYTGELFF
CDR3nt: TGTGCCAGTAGTTCGCCGGGGACAATGGTTTACACCGGGGAGCTGTTTTTT

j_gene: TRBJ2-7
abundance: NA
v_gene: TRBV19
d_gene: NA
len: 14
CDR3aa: CASSIGLGFYEQYF
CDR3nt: TGTGCCAGTAGTATAGGTCTGGGATTCTACGAGCAGTACTTC

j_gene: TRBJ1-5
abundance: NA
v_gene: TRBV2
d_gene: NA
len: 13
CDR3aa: CASRDGRNQPQHF
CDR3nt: TGTGCCAGCAGGGACGGACGCAATCAGCCCCAGCATTTT

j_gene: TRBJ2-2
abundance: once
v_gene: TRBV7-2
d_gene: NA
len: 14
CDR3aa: CASSLGGAAGELFF
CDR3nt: TGTGCCAGCAGCTTAGGGGGGGCCGCCGGGGAGCTGTTTTTT

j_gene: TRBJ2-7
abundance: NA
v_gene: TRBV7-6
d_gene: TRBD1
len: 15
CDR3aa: CASSATGEGTYEQYF
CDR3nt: TGTGCCAGCAGCGCTACAGGGGAAGGGACCTACGAGCAGTACTTC

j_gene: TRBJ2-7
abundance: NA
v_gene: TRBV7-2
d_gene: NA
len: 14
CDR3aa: CASSFLQGTYEQYF
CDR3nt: TGTGCCAGCAGCTTTTTGCAGGGAACCTACGAGCAGTACTTC

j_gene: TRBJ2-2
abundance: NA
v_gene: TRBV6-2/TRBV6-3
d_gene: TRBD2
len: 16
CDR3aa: CASSYPGAGYTGELFF
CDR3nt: TGTGCCAGCAGTTACCCGGGAGCGGGGTATACCGGGGAGCTGTTTTTT

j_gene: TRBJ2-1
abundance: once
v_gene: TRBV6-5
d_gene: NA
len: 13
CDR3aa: CASGQRVNNEQFF
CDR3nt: TGTGCCAGCGGCCAGCGGGTCAACAATGAGCAGTTCTTC